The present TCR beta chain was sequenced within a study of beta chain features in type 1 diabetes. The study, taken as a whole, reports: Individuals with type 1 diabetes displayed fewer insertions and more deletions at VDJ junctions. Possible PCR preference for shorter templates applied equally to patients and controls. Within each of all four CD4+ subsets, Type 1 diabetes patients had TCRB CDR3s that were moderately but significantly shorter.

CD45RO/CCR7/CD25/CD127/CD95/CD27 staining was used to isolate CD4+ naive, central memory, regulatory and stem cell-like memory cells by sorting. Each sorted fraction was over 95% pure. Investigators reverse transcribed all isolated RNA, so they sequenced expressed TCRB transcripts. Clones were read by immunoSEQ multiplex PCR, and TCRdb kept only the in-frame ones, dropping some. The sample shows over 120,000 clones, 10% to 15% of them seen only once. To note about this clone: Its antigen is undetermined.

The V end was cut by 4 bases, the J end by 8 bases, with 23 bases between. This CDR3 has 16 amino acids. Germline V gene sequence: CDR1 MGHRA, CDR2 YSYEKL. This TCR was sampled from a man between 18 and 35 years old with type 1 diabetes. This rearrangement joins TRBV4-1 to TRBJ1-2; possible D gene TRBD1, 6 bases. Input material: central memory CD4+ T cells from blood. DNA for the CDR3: TGCGCCAGCAGCCCAGCAGGTACAGGGACCTATGTGGGCTACACCTTC. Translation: CASSPAGTGTYVGYTF.